This T cell receptor beta chain was found in a study of cytomegalovirus exposure and HLA in healthy donors. Of note for this clone: The antigen is not known.

The PCR was carried out with 60 Vbeta primers and 13 Jbeta primers. TCRdb's table, derived via immunoSEQ multiplex PCR, lists solely in-frame clones and lacks some. Its listing shows about 150,000 clones. Germline assignment: CDR1 MNHNY and CDR2 SVGAGI (reference sequence). This CDR3 has 15 residues. Losses at the gene ends were 6 bases for V and 7 bases for J; bases not matched to a gene: 7. Study outcomes and limitations: Overall, around 160 TCR beta chains were annotated as cytomegalovirus-associated. The study carried out a later analysis of TCR beta sequences. It associated around 17,000 of them with specific HLA alleles at a false discovery rate of 0.05. The study dropped some indistinguishable V segments, TRBV6-2 and TRBV6-3 among them. TCR beta V- and J-gene trimming, according to a later analysis, was linked to a missense DCLRE1C variant.

The sample consisted of PBMCs. The clonotype originates from a man aged 25-45 years in good health and CMV-seronegative. V is TRBV6-6 and J is TRBJ1-5, with TRBD1 matching 12 bases. The CDR3 loop is CASSSGQGARQPQHF. CDR3 nucleotide sequence: TGTGCCAGCAGCTCGGGACAGGGGGCGAGGCAGCCCCAGCATTTT.